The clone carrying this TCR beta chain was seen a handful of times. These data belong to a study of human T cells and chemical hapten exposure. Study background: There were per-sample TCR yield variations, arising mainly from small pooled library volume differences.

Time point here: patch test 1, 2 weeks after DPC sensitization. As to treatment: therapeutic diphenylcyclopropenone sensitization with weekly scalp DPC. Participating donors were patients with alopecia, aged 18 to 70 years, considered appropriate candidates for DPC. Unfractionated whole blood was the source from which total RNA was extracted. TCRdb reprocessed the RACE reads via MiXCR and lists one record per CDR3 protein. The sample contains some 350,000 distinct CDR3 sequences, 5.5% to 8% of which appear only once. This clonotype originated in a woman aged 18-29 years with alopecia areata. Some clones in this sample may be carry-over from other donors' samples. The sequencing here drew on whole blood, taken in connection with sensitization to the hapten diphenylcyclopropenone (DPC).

CDR3 in amino acids: CASSFGPADNNEQFF. CDR3 nucleotide sequence: TGTGCCAGCAGCTTCGGCCCTGCCGACAACAATGAGCAGTTCTTC. The rearrangement uses TRBV5-6 and TRBJ2-1; D not certain. The CDR3 contains 15 residues. Germline V lookup: CDR1 SGHDT, CDR2 YYEEEE. V was shortened by 2 bases and J by 5 bases, with 14 bases between the two germline ends.